The 4 T cell receptor beta chains reported below all come from one sample, sequenced in a study of shared clonotypes between healthy human individuals. The method was immunoSEQ multiplex PCR; TCRdb's version includes in-frame clones alone and lacks a portion of them. This repertoire shows approximately 500,000 clones, 90% to 97% found once; its top ten account for 0.06%. Sequences were obtained from naive CD4+ T cells sorted from blood. The subset is: CD45RA+ positively selected. Source of these receptors: a woman in her 30s in good health.

The chain links TRBV20-1 to TRBJ2-3; no reliable D call. The CDR3 is 11 amino acids. V dropped 3 bases and J dropped 8 bases, with 9 bases sitting between them. Germline V gene data show CDR1 as DFQATT and CDR2 as SNEGSKA (reference sequence). The CDR3 here is CSASTDFTQYF. For the CDR3, the DNA is TGCAGTGCTAGTACGGATTTTACGCAGTATTTT.

The chain links TRBV7-9 to TRBJ1-2, with D unresolved. Trimming shortened V by 10 bases and J by 2 bases, and 8 bases separated the two germline ends. The germline CDR1 and CDR2 sequences are SEHNR and FQNEAQ (reference sequence). This CDR3 region has 11 residues. As DNA, the CDR3 is TGTGCCACCGCCCAGAACTATGGCTACACCTTC. It is translated as CATAQNYGYTF.

In its sample, this clone was seen a few times. The V gene is TRBV6-5, the J gene TRBJ1-2, with unresolved D. The CDR3 is 13 amino acids. Germline-derived CDR1 and CDR2 are MNHEY and SVGAGI. Trimming pared 2 bases from V and 1 base from J, leaving 5 bases between. The CDR3 DNA follows: TGTGCCAGCAGTTACCACAGTAACTATGGCTACACCTTC. Translation: CASSYHSNYGYTF.

The chain employs TRBV15 and TRBJ2-7, with TRBD1 identical over 7 bases. In germline, CDR1 is LNHNV, CDR2 YYDKDF (reference sequence). This CDR3 is built from 17 residues. The junction had 15 bases not matched to a gene; V was cut back by 5 bases and J by 2 bases. CDR3 amino acids: CATSVPVGQTWTYEQYF. Here the CDR3 DNA reads TGTGCCACCAGCGTCCCCGTGGGACAGACTTGGACCTACGAGCAGTACTTC.